This T cell receptor (beta chain) appears in the sequencing data of a study of Tregs in tolerant kidney transplant recipients. As concerns this clone: What it binds is not known.

Clones were read by immunoSEQ multiplex PCR, and TCRdb kept only the in-frame ones, dropping some. The sample contains fewer than 60,000 clones, about nine tenths of which appear only once. General study points: Tregs expanded with activated donor B cells seemed most donor-specific. In tolerant patients, donor-specific Tregs outgrew total Tregs, suggesting antigen-driven expansion. This study did not directly address biological reproducibility.

Mixed chimerism was transient after nonmyeloablative marrow transplants from related graft donors. J gave up 9 bases and V 0 bases, and 4 bases lay outside the gene matches. The V gene's germline CDR1 is MNHEY and CDR2 SVGAGI. The CDR3 sequence is 15 residues long. This clonotype originated in a human patient who received a combined kidney and bone marrow transplant. Some T cells here may be from the graft donor. This chain connects TRBV6-5 to TRBJ2-1, with 11 nucleotides matching TRBD2. Material: CD8+ T cells from blood (PBMCs), obtained 24 months after the transplant. The CDR3 region is CASSYSLAGVAEQFF. DNA of the CDR3: TGTGCCAGCAGTTACTCACTAGCGGGAGTAGCTGAGCAGTTCTTC.